This entry lists 29 T cell receptor beta chains sequenced from one sample in a study of T-cell memory formation after mild COVID-19. From the 5' RACE reads, TCRdb called clonotypes with MiXCR, one entry per CDR3 protein. The sample records around 200,000 distinct CDR3 sequences, over 9.5% being singletons. The sample taken for sequencing was PBMCs or a T cell subset sorted from them (not recorded which). The source is a man aged 18 to 29 who had mild COVID-19 (a few samples of this study predate the infection). Cell type and time point are not known.

This clonotype was found many times. This sequence joins TRBV5-1 and TRBJ2-5; D tentatively reads TRBD1 or TRBD2 (5 bases each). Germline lookup yields CDR1 SGHRS and CDR2 YFSETQ. Trimming left V 4 bases short and J 1 base short, with 11 bases between. The CDR3 has 14 amino acids. This chain's CDR3 is CASSGGTSQETQYF. The CDR3 DNA is TGCGCCAGCAGCGGGGGTACGAGCCAAGAGACCCAGTACTTC.

V is TRBV7-2 and J is TRBJ2-5; TRBD2 is a possible D gene (6 bases). The germline V gene encodes CDR1 SGHTA and CDR2 FQGNSA. The V end was cut by 5 bases, the J end by 3 bases, with 13 bases between. The CDR3 spans 14 residues. The CDR3 sequence is CASSRGGTEETQYF. The DNA for the CDR3 is TGTGCCAGCAGCCGAGGCGGGACGGAAGAGACCCAGTACTTC.

The chain recombines TRBV5-6 with TRBJ1-2, with D hard to call. CDR1 and CDR2 (germline): SGHDT, YYEEEE. Trimming removed 1 base from V and 8 bases from J, with 12 bases in between. This CDR3 is 13 amino acids long. The CDR3 loop reads CASSLLGIGGYTF. The CDR3 DNA reads as TGTGCCAGCAGCTTGTTAGGGATTGGCGGCTACACCTTC.

The chain joins TRBV7-2 to TRBJ1-2; 8 nucleotides agree with TRBD1. CDR1 SGHTA and CDR2 FQGNSA come from the germline V gene. Unmatched junction bases numbered 11, after V lost 4 bases and J lost 7 bases. The CDR3 has 15 amino acids. CDR3: CASSSSLTGASGYTF. The DNA of the CDR3 is TGTGCCAGCAGCTCATCTTTGACAGGGGCGAGTGGCTACACCTTC.

This clonotype showed up just a few times. The V and J genes are TRBV2 and TRBJ2-7, with D tentatively TRBD1 (6 bases). This CDR3 has 13 residues. Deletions cut 6 bases from V and 5 bases from J, with 14 bases between. Germline-derived CDR1 and CDR2 are SNHLY and FYNNEI. CDR3 residues: CASRRGTQNEQYF. CDR3 nucleotides: TGTGCCAGCAGAAGGGGGACACAAAACGAGCAGTACTTC.

In this sample, this clonotype turned up a few times. V gene TRBV12-3 or TRBV12-4 combines with J gene TRBJ2-1; D remains ambiguous. The V end lost 2 bases, the J end lost 7 bases, and 9 bases lay between the germline ends. This CDR3 has 13 amino acids. The CDR3 region is CASSLFQRNEQFF. CDR3 sequence (DNA): TGTGCCAGCAGTTTATTTCAACGGAATGAGCAGTTCTTC.

The chain has TRBV7-2 and TRBJ1-1, with 9 bases matching TRBD1. Germline assignment: CDR1 SGHTA and CDR2 FQGNSA. The V segment lost 5 bases and the J segment 3 bases; nucleotides outside the gene matches: 4. CDR3 length equals 14 residues. DNA for the CDR3: TGTGCCAGCAGCGTTTACAGGGGGCACACTGAAGCTTTCTTT. It codes for CASSVYRGHTEAFF.

There are a few counts of this clonotype. The chain recombines TRBV7-9 with TRBJ1-3; D unresolved. Germline V CDR1 and CDR2: SEHNR, FQNEAQ (reference sequence). The V and J ends lost 0 bases and 0 bases respectively, with 3 bases between them. This CDR3 region has 14 residues. This CDR3 reads CASSLAPSGNTIYF. Here the CDR3 DNA reads TGTGCCAGCAGCTTAGCGCCCTCTGGAAACACCATATATTTT.

This clonotype was recorded at least ten times. The V gene is TRBV20-1, the J gene TRBJ2-1; 14 bases line up with TRBD2. The V and J ends lost 3 bases and 0 bases, in that order; junction bases with no gene match: 4. The CDR3 extends over 17 amino acids. CDR1 is DFQATT, CDR2 SNEGSKA, per germline (reference sequence). The chain's CDR3 is CSARATSGGASYNEQFF. CDR3 nucleotide sequence: TGCAGTGCTAGGGCGACTAGCGGGGGGGCCTCCTACAATGAGCAGTTCTTC.

This clonotype was counted at least ten times. The chain couples TRBV15 to TRBJ2-5, with D maybe TRBD2 (6 bases). CDR1 is LNHNV, CDR2 YYDKDF, per germline (reference sequence). The CDR3 has 12 amino acids. With 6 bases removed from V and 5 bases from J, the gap between germline ends came to 10 bases. CDR3 amino acids: CATRGGGETQYF. CDR3 DNA sequence: TGTGCCACCAGGGGGGGTGGGGAGACCCAGTACTTC.

This clonotype was recorded once. The V gene is TRBV5-4, the J gene TRBJ2-5; possible D gene TRBD2, 6 bases. This CDR3 region has 17 residues. V lost 0 bases to trimming and J lost 0 bases, with 15 bases between them. Germline-derived CDR1 and CDR2 are SGHNT and YYREEE (reference sequence). CDR3: CASSLAGRGSYQETQYF. DNA for the CDR3: TGTGCCAGCAGCTTGGCCGGGCGGGGATCGTACCAAGAGACCCAGTACTTC.

There are a few counts of this clonotype. This rearrangement joins TRBV4-2 to TRBJ2-2; unclear D gene. Germline V lookup: CDR1 LGHNA, CDR2 YNFKEQ. Trimming removed 6 bases at V and 1 base at J, with 9 bases between. This CDR3 comprises 14 residues. For the CDR3, the DNA is TGTGCCAGCAGGCCCGACTTGAACACCGGGGAGCTGTTTTTT. Translated, it gives CASRPDLNTGELFF.

This clonotype appeared a few times. This chain uses TRBV12-3 or TRBV12-4 with TRBJ1-4; TRBD1 agrees at 7 bases. The length of the CDR3 is 14 residues. V trimming: 5 bases; J trimming: 8 bases; junction bases outside the gene matches: 8. DNA for the CDR3: TGTGCCAGCAGTCCCAGGGGGTGGGAAGAAAAACTGTTTTTT. Its translation is CASSPRGWEEKLFF.

The rearrangement uses TRBV7-8 and TRBJ2-6; weak D call: TRBD2 (6 bases). Germline assignment: CDR1 SGHVS and CDR2 FQNEAQ. V lost 0 bases to trimming and J lost 4 bases, with 13 bases between them. The CDR3 runs 17 residues. CDR3 in DNA: TGTGCCAGCAGCTTAGCGGGAGGAGTAGGAGGGGCCAACGTCCTGACTTTC. Its translation: CASSLAGGVGGANVLTF.

This clonotype was found a few times. The chain carries TRBV9 and TRBJ1-1; no clear D. Per the germline V gene, CDR1 is SGDLS and CDR2 is YYNGEE. V was shortened by 0 bases and J by 4 bases, with 7 bases between the two germline ends. The CDR3 is made up of 13 amino acids. In DNA, the CDR3 is TGTGCCAGCAGCGTAGCGGGTTTCACTGAAGCTTTCTTT. The encoded protein is CASSVAGFTEAFF.

The sample holds a few counts of this clonotype. The chain carries TRBV5-1 and TRBJ1-1; TRBD1 aligns across 9 bases. CDR1 and CDR2 from the germline V gene are SGHRS and YFSETQ. The V gene end was trimmed by 2 bases and the J gene end by 5 bases; junction bases not matched to a gene: 13. This CDR3 has 17 residues. The CDR3 DNA sequence: TGCGCCAGCAGCTTCCCTAGGACAGGGGACGGATTGACTGAAGCTTTCTTT. The encoded protein is CASSFPRTGDGLTEAFF.

This clonotype was detected a few times. The CDR3 here is CATSRDADQRVAEAFF. In DNA form, the CDR3 reads TGTGCCACCAGCAGAGATGCGGACCAACGGGTGGCTGAAGCTTTCTTT. V and J are TRBV15 and TRBJ1-1; D call uncertain. The CDR3 loop spans 16 amino acids. CDR1 and CDR2 (germline): LNHNV, YYDKDF (reference sequence). V dropped 0 bases and J dropped 6 bases, with 17 bases sitting between them.

This clonotype has only a few counts. This rearrangement joins TRBV5-1 to TRBJ2-7; D uncertain. V was pared by 7 bases and J by 0 bases, with 17 bases between. This CDR3 spans 15 amino acids. Germline CDR1 SGHRS, CDR2 YFSETQ. CDR3 nucleotides: TGCGCCAGCTACTTCGTGGCCCCGAGCTCCTACGAGCAGTACGTC. Its translation is CASYFVAPSSYEQYV.

The table lists this clonotype with many counts. The chain is built from TRBV3-1 and TRBJ2-1; 10 bases match TRBD2. CDR1 is LGHDT, CDR2 YNNKEL, per germline (reference sequence). V shed 1 base, J shed 8 bases, and the junction held 8 bases outside the gene matches. CDR3 length: 16 residues. CDR3 residues: CASSQANLAGADEQFF. CDR3 nucleotides: TGTGCCAGCAGCCAAGCGAACCTAGCGGGGGCGGATGAGCAGTTCTTC.

This clonotype was counted only a few times. V gene TRBV7-3 combines with J gene TRBJ2-3; 15 nucleotides line up with TRBD2. There are 20 residues in the CDR3. In germline, CDR1 is SGHTA, CDR2 FQGTGA. Trimming cost V 0 bases and J 0 bases; bases outside gene matches: 7. For the CDR3, the DNA is TGTGCCAGCAGCTTAACCCGACCCGGGACTAGCGGGGGGAGCACAGATACGCAGTATTTT. It encodes CASSLTRPGTSGGSTDTQYF. Full variable domain (missing parts from reference TRBV7-3 and TRBJ2-3): GAGVSQTPSNKVTEKGKYVELRCDPISGHTALYWYRQSLGQGPEFLIYFQGTGAADDSGLPNDRFFAVRPEGSVSTLKIQRTERGDSAVYLCASSLTRPGTSGGSTDTQYFGPGTRLTVL.

This clonotype was seen a few times. V is TRBV3-1 and J is TRBJ2-5, with unresolved D. CDR3 length: 11 amino acids. Germline V gives CDR1 LGHDT, CDR2 YNNKEL (reference sequence). Trimming stripped 4 bases from V and 7 bases from J, with 7 bases between. The CDR3 DNA is TGTGCCAGCAGCCTACAGTGGACCCAGTACTTC. Translated, it gives CASSLQWTQYF.

V gene TRBV5-4 combines with J gene TRBJ2-7, with D perhaps given as TRBD1 or TRBD2 (5 bases each). The V and J ends lost 0 bases and 7 bases respectively, with 11 bases between them. Per the germline V gene, CDR1 is SGHNT and CDR2 is YYREEE (reference sequence). The CDR3 extends over 13 amino acids. CDR3 coding DNA: TGTGCCAGCAGCTTGGAGGGGACGGGTGAGCAGTACGTC. Translating it yields CASSLEGTGEQYV.

This clonotype was counted between two and nine times. The chain joins TRBV11-2 to TRBJ2-1; 10 bases map to TRBD2. Unmatched junction bases numbered 12, after V lost 5 bases and J lost 8 bases. Germline assignment: CDR1 SGHAT and CDR2 FQNNGV. The CDR3 is made up of 16 amino acids. CDR3: CASSPSSGGPLYEQFF. The CDR3 nucleotides read TGTGCCAGCAGCCCCTCTAGCGGGGGACCGTTATATGAGCAGTTCTTC.

In this sample, this clonotype turned up a few times. V and J are TRBV12-3 or TRBV12-4 and TRBJ2-2, with 9 bases lining up with TRBD2. This CDR3 spans 16 amino acids. Losses at the gene ends were 5 bases for V and 8 bases for J; bases not matched to a gene: 12. CDR3 amino acids: CASSPRAGGPQGELFF. Written as DNA, the CDR3 is TGTGCCAGCAGTCCCCGAGCGGGGGGCCCCCAGGGGGAGCTGTTTTTT.

The table lists this clonotype with a few counts. In DNA form, the CDR3 reads TGTGCCAGCAAAGGGCAGGACAGGGTCAAAAATGAGCAGTTCTTC. This codes for CASKGQDRVKNEQFF. The chain carries TRBV4-2 and TRBJ2-1; TRBD1 matches at 8 bases. This CDR3 spans 15 amino acids. Germline lookup yields CDR1 LGHNA and CDR2 YNFKEQ. The junction had 12 bases not matched to a gene; V was cut back by 7 bases and J by 7 bases.

This clonotype was detected only a few times. CDR3 coding DNA: TGTGCCACCAGCTCACGGGACAGGGGGCAGGATTGGACCTTC. Encoded protein: CATSSRDRGQDWTF. This rearrangement joins TRBV15 to TRBJ1-2, with 12 nucleotides matching TRBD1. The CDR3 loop spans 14 amino acids. J gave up 14 bases and V 5 bases, and 12 bases lay outside the gene matches. CDR1 and CDR2 (germline): LNHNV, YYDKDF (reference sequence).

This clonotype was seen only a few times. The chain is built from TRBV20-1 and TRBJ2-5, with no clear D. Germline assignment: CDR1 DFQATT and CDR2 SNEGSKA (reference sequence). The V end lost 5 bases, the J end lost 4 bases, and 11 bases lay between the germline ends. The CDR3 is 12 residues long. The CDR3 reads CSAWKDGETQYF. The CDR3 DNA follows: TGCAGTGCTTGGAAGGACGGAGAGACCCAGTACTTC.

This chain uses TRBV4-3 with TRBJ1-1; no definite D call. V lost 5 bases and J 13 bases, leaving 26 bases between the germline ends. CDR3 length: 15 residues. CDR1 LGHNA and CDR2 YSLEER come from the germline V gene. The CDR3 sequence is CASSVAGGRYPTVFF. CDR3 sequence (DNA): TGCGCCAGCAGCGTCGCGGGAGGGCGATACCCCACGGTTTTCTTT.

The DNA of the CDR3 is TGCGCCAGCAGCTTGGCCAAGGCTTCCGGGGAGACCCAGTACTTC. Residues: CASSLAKASGETQYF. The chain joins TRBV5-1 to TRBJ2-5; D gene unclear. The germline CDR1 and CDR2 sequences are SGHRS and YFSETQ. Trimming removed 0 bases from V and 5 bases from J, with 14 bases in between. The CDR3 is 15 residues long.